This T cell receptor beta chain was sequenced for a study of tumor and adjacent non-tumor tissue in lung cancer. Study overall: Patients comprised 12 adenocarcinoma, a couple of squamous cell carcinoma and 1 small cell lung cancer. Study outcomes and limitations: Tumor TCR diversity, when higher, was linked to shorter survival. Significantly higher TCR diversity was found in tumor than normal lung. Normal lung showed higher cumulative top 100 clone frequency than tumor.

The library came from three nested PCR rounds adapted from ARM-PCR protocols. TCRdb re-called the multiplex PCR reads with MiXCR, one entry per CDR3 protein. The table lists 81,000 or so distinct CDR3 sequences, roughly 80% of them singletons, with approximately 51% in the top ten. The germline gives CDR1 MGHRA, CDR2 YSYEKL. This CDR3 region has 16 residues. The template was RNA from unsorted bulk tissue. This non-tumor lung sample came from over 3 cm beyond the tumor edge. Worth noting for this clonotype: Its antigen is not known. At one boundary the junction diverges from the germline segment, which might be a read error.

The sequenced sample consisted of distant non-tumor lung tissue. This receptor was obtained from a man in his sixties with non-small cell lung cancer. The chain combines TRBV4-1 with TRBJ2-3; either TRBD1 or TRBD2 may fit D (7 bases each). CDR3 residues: CASSNPRGGRTHTQYF. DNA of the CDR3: TGCGCAAGCAGCAATCCCAGGGGGGGCCGCACACATACGCAGTATTTT.